Listed below are T cell receptor beta chains from one sample, sequenced in a study of T cell repertoires in cytomegalovirus infection. TCRdb reanalysed the reads using MiXCR and keeps one entry per CDR3 protein. The sample has nearly 70,000 distinct CDR3 sequences, 22% seen once. These receptors lack a known antigen. The sample consisted of PBMCs, sequenced either directly or after in vitro stimulation (not recorded which). The receptors were sampled from a human donor in good health (CMV status not recorded). Some clones in this sample may be carry-over from other donors' samples. Both conserved end residues are part of each CDR3. The order of the fields is D gene, V gene, J gene, clone size, CDR3 protein, CDR3 DNA. A D gene is named only where the DNA matches it firmly. Clone size is stated in some rows and not others, as once, few, many or a class when expanded.

.	TRBV15	TRBJ1-4	few	CATSRDSGAGEKLFF	TGTGCCACCAGCAGAGATTCGGGGGCCGGAGAAAAACTGTTTTTT
.	TRBV4-3	TRBJ2-1	.	CASSQDGPGNNEQFF	TGCGCCAGCAGCCAAGACGGACCCGGAAACAATGAGCAGTTCTTC
.	TRBV28	TRBJ1-1	.	CASSRYRDTTEAFF	TGTGCCAGCAGTCGATACCGGGACACCACTGAAGCTTTCTTT
.	TRBV13	TRBJ1-2	few	CASRQKGMIYGYTF	TGTGCCAGCAGGCAGAAGGGAATGATCTATGGCTACACCTTC
TRBD1	TRBV2	TRBJ1-2	.	CATGTGAHYGYTF	TGTGCCACCGGGACAGGAGCCCACTATGGCTACACCTTC
.	TRBV4-1	TRBJ1-3	.	CASSQEARNTIHF	TGCGCCAGCAGCCAAGAGGCGAGAAACACCATACATTTT
TRBD1	TRBV7-2	TRBJ1-1	many	CASSLDQGEGTEAFF	TGTGCCAGCAGCTTAGACCAGGGGGAGGGCACTGAAGCTTTCTTT
TRBD2	TRBV7-2	TRBJ2-1	.	CASGLAGGRNEQFF	TGTGCCAGTGGACTAGCGGGAGGTCGGAATGAGCAGTTCTTC
TRBD2	TRBV2	TRBJ2-3	few	CASSETGLAGVGTDTQYF	TGTGCCAGCAGTGAAACGGGACTAGCGGGAGTAGGTACAGATACGCAGTATTTT
.	TRBV29-1	TRBJ1-1	few	CSAMNTEAFF	TGCAGCGCCATGAACACTGAAGCTTTCTTT
.	TRBV6-5	TRBJ2-1	few	CASSRAGPSEQFF	TGTGCCAGCAGTCGAGCGGGCCCTAGCGAGCAGTTCTTC
.	TRBV12-5	TRBJ2-1	few	CASGLAGFGENNEQFF	TGTGCTAGTGGTTTGGCGGGGTTCGGCGAGAACAATGAGCAGTTCTTC
.	TRBV12-3/TRBV12-4	TRBJ2-2	.	CASRPNTGELFF	TGTGCCAGCAGACCAAACACCGGGGAGCTGTTTTTT
.	TRBV5-1	TRBJ2-5	.	CASSSEGQETQYF	TGCGCCAGCAGCTCGGAGGGCCAGGAGACCCAGTACTTC
.	TRBV6-2/TRBV6-3	TRBJ2-3	.	CASSNTDTQYF	TGTGCCAGCAGTAACACAGATACGCAGTATTTT
.	TRBV28	TRBJ2-7	many	CASSLGSGQSEQYF	TGTGCCAGCAGTCTAGGTTCAGGGCAGTCCGAGCAGTACTTC
.	TRBV19	TRBJ1-5	many	CASSIGAHSNQPQHF	TGTGCCAGTAGTATTGGGGCACATAGCAATCAGCCCCAGCATTTT
.	TRBV7-3	TRBJ1-1	few	CASSPREGNTEAFF	TGTGCCAGCAGCCCTAGAGAGGGGAACACTGAAGCTTTCTTT
TRBD1	TRBV2	TRBJ2-1	few	CASRAGTGAMDEQFF	TGTGCCAGCAGAGCCGGGACAGGGGCGATGGATGAGCAGTTCTTC
.	TRBV7-2	TRBJ2-7	many	CASSLAEAYEQYF	TGTGCCAGCAGCTTAGCCGAAGCCTACGAGCAGTACTTC
.	TRBV7-2	TRBJ1-5	.	CASSLGRGFNQPQHF	TGTGCCAGCAGCTTAGGTAGAGGCTTCAATCAGCCCCAGCATTTT
.	TRBV6-5	TRBJ2-7	.	CATSTARPGQTITYEQYF	TGTGCCACCAGCACAGCCCGCCCGGGACAAACTATCACCTACGAGCAGTACTTC
TRBD2	TRBV6-1	TRBJ2-3	.	CASSQAGASTDTQYF	TGTGCCAGCAGTCAAGCGGGAGCTAGCACAGATACGCAGTATTTT
.	TRBV7-2	TRBJ2-1	many	CASSLRGGGYNEQFF	TGTGCCAGCAGCTTAAGGGGGGGGGGTTACAATGAGCAGTTCTTC
.	TRBV6-1	TRBJ2-3	few	CASRPTGDSTDTQYF	TGTGCCAGCAGGCCCACAGGCGATAGCACAGATACGCAGTATTTT
.	TRBV24-1	TRBJ2-1	few	CATSDLGPAGSYNEQFF	TGTGCCACCAGTGATTTAGGTCCAGCGGGCTCCTACAATGAGCAGTTCTTC
TRBD2	TRBV6-2/TRBV6-3	TRBJ2-1	.	CASRGLAGINEQFF	TGTGCCAGCAGGGGACTAGCGGGAATCAATGAGCAGTTCTTC
TRBD2	TRBV18	TRBJ2-5	.	CASSPPSGGETQYF	TGTGCCAGCTCACCACCAAGCGGGGGCGAGACCCAGTACTTC
TRBD2	TRBV28	TRBJ2-1	few	CASSRFTLGLEGYEQFF	TGTGCCAGCAGTCGCTTCACCCTAGGACTAGAGGGGTATGAGCAGTTCTTC